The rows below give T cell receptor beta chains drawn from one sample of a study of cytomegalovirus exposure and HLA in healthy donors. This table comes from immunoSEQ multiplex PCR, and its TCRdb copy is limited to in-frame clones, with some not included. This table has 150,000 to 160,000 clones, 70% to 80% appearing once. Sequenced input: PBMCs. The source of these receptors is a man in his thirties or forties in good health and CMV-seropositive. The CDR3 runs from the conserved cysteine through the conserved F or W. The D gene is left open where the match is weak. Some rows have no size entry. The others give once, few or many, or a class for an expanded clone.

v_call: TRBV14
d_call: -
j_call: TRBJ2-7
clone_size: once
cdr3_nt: TGTGCCAGCGCGGGCGGCCGGGTCCACGAGCAGTACTTC
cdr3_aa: CASAGGRVHEQYF

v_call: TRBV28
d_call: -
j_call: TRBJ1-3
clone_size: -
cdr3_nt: TGTGCCAGCAGTGGGGCAGGAAACACCATATATTTT
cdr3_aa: CASSGAGNTIYF

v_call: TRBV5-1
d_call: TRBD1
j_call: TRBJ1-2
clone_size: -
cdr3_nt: TGCGCCAACACCGGGACAGGTAACTATGGCTACACCTTC
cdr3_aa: CANTGTGNYGYTF

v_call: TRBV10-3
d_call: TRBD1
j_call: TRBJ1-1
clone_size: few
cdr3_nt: TGTGCCATCAGCCGGGACAGGGGATCCACTGAAGCTTTCTTT
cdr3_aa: CAISRDRGSTEAFF

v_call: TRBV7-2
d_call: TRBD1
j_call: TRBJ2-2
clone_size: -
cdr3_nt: TGTGCCAGCAGGACGGACAGGGTTGATGCCGGGGAGCTGTTTTTT
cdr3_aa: CASRTDRVDAGELFF

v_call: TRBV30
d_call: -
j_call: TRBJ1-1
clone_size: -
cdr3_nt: TGTGCCTGGGGTGGACAAACGAACACTGAAGCTTTCTTT
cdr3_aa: CAWGGQTNTEAFF

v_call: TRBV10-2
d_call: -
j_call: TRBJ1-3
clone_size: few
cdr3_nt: TGCGCCAGCAGTGCCAGACGTGGAGGAAACACCACATATTTT
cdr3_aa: CASSARRGGNTTYF

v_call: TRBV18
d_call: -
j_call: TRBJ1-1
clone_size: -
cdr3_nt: TGTGCCAGCTCACCCTCAGGGCGGACTGAAGCTTTCTTT
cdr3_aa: CASSPSGRTEAFF

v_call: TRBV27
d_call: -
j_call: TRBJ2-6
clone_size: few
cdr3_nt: TGTGCCAGCAAGGGGGCTGGGGCCAACGTCCTGACTTTC
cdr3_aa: CASKGAGANVLTF

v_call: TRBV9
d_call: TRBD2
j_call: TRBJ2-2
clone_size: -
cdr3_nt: TGTGCCAGCCGGTTGGGAGGGGACACCGGGGAGCTGTTTTTT
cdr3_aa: CASRLGGDTGELFF

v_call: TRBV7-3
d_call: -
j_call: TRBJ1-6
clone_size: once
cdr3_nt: TGTGCCAGCAGCTTAACTGGTGGGGCCAATTCACCCCTCCACTTT
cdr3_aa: CASSLTGGANSPLHF

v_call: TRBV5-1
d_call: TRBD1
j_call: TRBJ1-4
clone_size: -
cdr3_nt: TGCGCCAGCAGCTTGGCCGGGACAGGGAGCCCAACTAATGAAAAACTGTTTTTT
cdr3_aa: CASSLAGTGSPTNEKLFF

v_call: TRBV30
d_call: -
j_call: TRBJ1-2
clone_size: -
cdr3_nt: TGTGCCTGGACCTCTTACGCTGGGGAGTATGGCTACACCTTC
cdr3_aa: CAWTSYAGEYGYTF

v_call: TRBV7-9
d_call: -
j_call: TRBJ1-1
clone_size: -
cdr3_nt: TGTGCCAGCAGCCAGAGCCAGGTCATGAACACTGAAGCTTTCTTT
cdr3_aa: CASSQSQVMNTEAFF

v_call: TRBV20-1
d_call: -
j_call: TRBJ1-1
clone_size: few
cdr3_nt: TGCAGTGCTCCCAAGGCCGGAGGAGCTTTCTTT
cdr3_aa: CSAPKAGGAFF

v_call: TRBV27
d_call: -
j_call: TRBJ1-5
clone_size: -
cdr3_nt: TGTGCCAGCGGAGCGACAGGTGGGACGCCCCAGCATTTT
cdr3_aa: CASGATGGTPQHF